This T cell receptor beta chain was sequenced in a study of blood T cells in healthy people across ages. Whole-study results and caveats: Calculation of diversity from one million T cells yielded estimates considered to be underestimates. Since the PBMCs were unsorted, naive and antigen-experienced cells could not be conclusively compared.

In the case of this clonotype: Its antigen is undetermined.

V was trimmed by 8 bases and J by 1 base, leaving 12 bases between them. Germline-derived CDR1 and CDR2 are MNHNS and SASEGT. The CDR3 sequence is 14 residues long. With a J-beta primer mix and a sample-barcoded 5' primer, a second PCR ran about 7 to 11 cycles. A single record per CDR3 protein comes from TCRdb applying MiXCR to the 5' RACE reads. The sample shows over 600,000 distinct CDR3 sequences, roughly 56% of them seen only once. The receptor comes from a man aged 35 to 55 in good health. Sequenced material: blood. The J gene is TRBJ2-1, the V gene TRBV6-1; perhaps TRBD1 as D (5 bases). The CDR3 DNA follows: TGTGCCAGCCGAGACCAGGGTTCCTACAATGAGCAGTTCTTC. Translation: CASRDQGSYNEQFF.